This T cell receptor beta chain was retrieved from a study of CD8+CD57+ T cells in acquired aplastic anemia. Previously, flow cytometry had revealed CD8+CD57+ cell expansion in the patients chosen for sequencing. Profiling of TCR beta VDJ combinations and CDR3 sequences used genomic DNA as template. TCRdb processed the reads anew with MiXCR; each CDR3 protein has one entry. The profile shows fewer than 250,000 distinct CDR3 sequences, less than 60% of them singletons. Germline loops: CDR1 MRHNA, CDR2 SNTAGT. CDR3 length: 14 amino acids. With 3 bases removed from V and 4 bases from J, the gap between germline ends came to 11 bases.

This receptor was identified in a human donor with aplastic anemia. Sequencing used sorted CD4+, CD8+, or CD8+CD57+ T cells (not recorded which) from PBMCs. The chain is built from TRBV6-4 and TRBJ2-3; D may be TRBD1 (6 bases). This CDR3 is CASSEGAGADTQYF. DNA of the CDR3: TGTGCCAGCAGTGAGGGGGCAGGGGCAGATACGCAGTATTTT.